The clone carrying this T cell receptor (beta chain) appeared a few times. The data stem from a study of blood T cell repertoires in COVID-19. Study overall: The United States, Italy and Spain were the sources of the acute and convalescent COVID-19 samples. From T cells, B-cell-depleted T cells, or PBMCs came the material, which was cDNA or gDNA.

From germline, CDR1 is MNHEY and CDR2 SMNVEV (reference sequence). Trimming took 5 bases from V and 4 from J; bases not matched to a gene: 10. This CDR3 is 16 amino acids long. Authors' data handling: Estimation of nucleated cell counts was performed using reference gene primer amplification. Some clones are missing from TCRdb's copy, which holds only in-frame ones; the method was immunoSEQ multiplex PCR. For V, J and clone size, that table is used; D and trimming come from the DNA. This table has 140,000 to 150,000 clones, 76% appearing once. The receptor was derived from a man in his 60s with acute or convalescent COVID-19. Sequenced material: peripheral blood. The gene calls are TRBV27 and TRBJ1-4; TRBD1 agrees at 7 bases. The CDR3 is CASSPSRDSRNEKLFF. In nucleotides, the CDR3 is TGTGCCAGCAGTCCCTCACGGGACAGCCGTAATGAAAAACTGTTTTTT.